This is a list of T cell receptor beta chains from one sample in a study of blood T cells in healthy people across ages. TCRdb itself ran the 5' RACE reads through MiXCR, one entry per CDR3 protein. The sample records over 700,000 distinct CDR3 sequences, around 25% being singletons. These sequences were also reported in another study, on T cells of mothers and their children.

Sequencing used blood. The receptors originated from a boy aged 10-17 years in good health. Each CDR3 is given with its conserved first and last residue. D genes are given only for firm matches. Not every row has a clone size; where given, it reads once, few, many or a size class.

TRBV7-8	-	TRBJ2-1	-	CASSPRGANYNEQFF	TGTGCCAGCAGCCCCCGGGGGGCGAACTACAATGAGCAGTTCTTC
TRBV20-1	-	TRBJ2-1	TRBD2	CSARDSGAPQFGQFF	TGCAGTGCTAGAGATAGCGGGGCGCCCCAGTTTGGGCAGTTCTTC
TRBV29-1	few	TRBJ2-5	-	CSVGARLSRETQYF	TGCAGCGTTGGCGCACGACTCTCGAGGGAGACCCAGTACTTC
TRBV6-5	few	TRBJ2-7	-	CASSYSYKPTPLSYEQYF	TGTGCCAGCAGTTACTCATATAAACCCACACCTCTCTCCTACGAGCAGTACTTC
TRBV20-1	few	TRBJ2-7	TRBD2	CSARDQRDFTYEQYF	TGCAGTGCTAGAGATCAGCGGGATTTTACCTACGAGCAGTACTTC
TRBV7-2	few	TRBJ2-1	TRBD1	CASSSGQGSNEQFF	TGTGCCAGCAGCTCGGGACAGGGGAGCAATGAGCAGTTCTTC
TRBV5-5	-	TRBJ2-5	-	CASTLVGEETQYF	TGTGCCAGCACCCTGGTTGGGGAAGAGACCCAGTACTTC
TRBV7-9	few	TRBJ2-1	-	CASSWTDNEQFF	TGTGCCAGCAGCTGGACAGACAATGAGCAGTTCTTC
TRBV20-1	few	TRBJ2-5	-	CSAGPGGVIFF	TGCAGTGCTGGGCCTGGAGGGGTCATCTTCTTC
TRBV20-1	few	TRBJ2-7	TRBD2	CSAVRLAGTYEQYF	TGCAGTGCGGTTAGACTAGCGGGGACCTACGAGCAGTACTTC
TRBV3-1	few	TRBJ2-2	TRBD2	CASSQTSLGTSGYTGELFF	TGTGCCAGCAGCCAGACGAGCCTAGGGACTAGCGGTTACACCGGGGAGCTGTTTTTT
TRBV9	-	TRBJ1-1	-	CASSEGSRTEAFF	TGTGCCAGCAGCGAAGGGAGTAGGACTGAAGCTTTCTTT
TRBV7-2	few	TRBJ2-6	TRBD2	CASSLAGTSGDLIGANVLTF	TGTGCCAGCAGCTTAGCCGGGACTAGCGGAGACCTCATTGGGGCCAACGTCCTGACTTTC
TRBV4-3	-	TRBJ2-2	TRBD2	CASSQPTSANTGELFF	TGCGCCAGCAGCCAGCCAACTAGCGCGAACACCGGGGAGCTGTTTTTT
TRBV12-3/TRBV12-4	few	TRBJ2-2	-	CASSFGETTGELFF	TGTGCCAGCAGTTTTGGGGAGACCACCGGGGAGCTGTTTTTT
TRBV24-1	few	TRBJ2-5	-	CATSDEGRTGQETQYF	TGTGCCACCAGTGATGAGGGGAGGACAGGCCAAGAGACCCAGTACTTC
TRBV12-3/TRBV12-4	-	TRBJ2-1	-	CASSFHEGRNEQFF	TGTGCCAGCAGTTTCCACGAGGGGCGGAATGAGCAGTTCTTC
TRBV20-1	few	TRBJ2-7	-	CSAIFRGERGEQYF	TGCAGTGCTATCTTCAGAGGGGAGAGAGGCGAGCAGTACTTC
TRBV12-3/TRBV12-4	-	TRBJ1-1	TRBD1	CASSRGTGGASLF	TGTGCCAGCAGTCGAGGGACAGGGGGCGCGTCGCTTTTT
TRBV6-6	-	TRBJ2-7	TRBD2	CASRAASGHEQYF	TGTGCCAGCCGGGCTGCTAGCGGTCACGAGCAGTACTTC
TRBV29-1	-	TRBJ2-7	-	CSVEDRHRNPYEQYF	TGCAGCGTTGAAGATCGACACAGGAATCCCTACGAGCAGTACTTC
TRBV7-9	-	TRBJ2-7	-	CASSSTGIRYEQYF	TGTGCCAGCAGCTCCACAGGAATTAGATACGAGCAGTACTTC
TRBV24-1	few	TRBJ2-2	-	CATSDLGLDNTGELFF	TGTGCCACCAGTGATTTAGGGCTAGACAACACCGGGGAGCTGTTTTTT
TRBV18	-	TRBJ2-5	-	CASSPGTWETQYF	TGTGCCAGCTCCCCCGGGACATGGGAGACCCAGTACTTC
TRBV4-3	few	TRBJ1-1	TRBD1	CASSQHGQGNTEAFF	TGCGCCAGCAGCCAGCATGGACAGGGGAACACTGAAGCTTTCTTT
TRBV12-3/TRBV12-4	few	TRBJ2-4	TRBD2	CASSFYAPGLKNIQYF	TGTGCCAGCAGTTTCTACGCCCCGGGACTAAAAAACATTCAGTACTTC
TRBV2	-	TRBJ1-2	-	CASSEYSLEGYGYTF	TGTGCCAGCAGTGAATACAGCCTTGAAGGATACGGCTACACCTTC
TRBV28	-	TRBJ2-5	-	CASSSSAEPQETQYF	TGTGCCAGCAGTTCATCAGCGGAGCCCCAAGAGACCCAGTACTTC
TRBV6-1	few	TRBJ1-5	-	CASSVWGFGNRPQHF	TGTGCCAGCAGTGTTTGGGGATTTGGCAATCGGCCCCAGCATTTT
TRBV11-2	-	TRBJ2-7	-	CASSLAGFYYEQYF	TGTGCCAGCAGCTTAGCGGGCTTCTACTACGAGCAGTACTTC
TRBV5-1	few	TRBJ1-3	TRBD1	CASSSGTGRNTIYF	TGCGCCAGCAGCTCCGGGACAGGGCGAAACACCATATATTTT
TRBV6-5	-	TRBJ1-2	TRBD1	CASSYSIGDRWSAYGYTF	TGTGCCAGCAGTTACTCGATTGGGGACAGGTGGAGCGCATATGGCTACACCTTC
TRBV11-2	-	TRBJ2-1	-	CASSLLRNNEQFF	TGTGCCAGCAGCTTATTGCGGAACAATGAGCAGTTCTTC
TRBV6-5	once	TRBJ1-1	TRBD1	CASTRTGGGGEAFF	TGTGCCAGCACCCGGACAGGGGGCGGAGGTGAGGCTTTCTTT
TRBV7-2	-	TRBJ2-3	-	CASSTPWGSQDTQYF	TGTGCCAGCAGTACCCCCTGGGGGTCCCAGGATACGCAGTATTTT
TRBV28	-	TRBJ2-7	TRBD1	CASEGTGGNYEQYF	TGTGCCAGCGAAGGGACAGGGGGTAACTACGAGCAGTACTTC
TRBV27	-	TRBJ2-7	TRBD1	CASSTTGYYEQYF	TGTGCCAGCAGTACGACAGGGTACTACGAGCAGTACTTC
TRBV2	few	TRBJ2-7	TRBD1	CASSGTGDYEQYF	TGTGCCAGTTCTGGGACAGGGGATTACGAGCAGTACTTC
TRBV29-1	-	TRBJ2-1	TRBD2	CSVEDVGRGPYNEQFF	TGCAGCGTTGAAGACGTGGGGAGGGGACCCTACAATGAGCAGTTCTTC
TRBV7-7	-	TRBJ2-1	TRBD2	CASSLTRTSGYNEQFF	TGTGCTAGCAGCTTAACACGGACTAGCGGATACAATGAGCAGTTCTTC
TRBV29-1	many	TRBJ1-1	-	CSVEQGGINTEAFF	TGCAGCGTAGAACAGGGAGGAATAAACACTGAAGCTTTCTTT
TRBV7-2	-	TRBJ2-7	-	CASRPGASGSYEQYF	TGTGCCAGCAGGCCCGGGGCGAGCGGCTCCTACGAGCAGTACTTC
TRBV15	few	TRBJ1-6	-	CATSRDKGVGSPLHF	TGTGCCACCAGCAGAGATAAAGGGGTTGGGTCACCCCTCCACTTT
TRBV5-1	few	TRBJ2-7	TRBD1	CASSQGALLYEQYF	TGCGCCAGCAGCCAGGGGGCACTCCTCTACGAGCAGTACTTC
TRBV29-1	-	TRBJ2-7	-	CSVAYKKVGGEQYF	TGCAGCGTTGCCTACAAAAAGGTTGGGGGCGAGCAGTACTTC
TRBV2	-	TRBJ2-1	-	CASSESPWQFF	TGTGCCAGCAGTGAATCCCCTTGGCAGTTCTTC
TRBV6-2/TRBV6-3	few	TRBJ2-5	-	CASSPMEETQYF	TGTGCCAGCAGCCCTATGGAAGAGACCCAGTACTTC
TRBV13	few	TRBJ2-1	-	CASSPGYGRGYNEQFF	TGTGCCAGCAGCCCCGGTTACGGGAGAGGTTACAATGAGCAGTTCTTC
TRBV20-1	-	TRBJ1-1	-	CSAGDNRVNTEAFF	TGCAGTGCTGGGGACAACAGGGTAAACACTGAAGCTTTCTTT
TRBV12-3/TRBV12-4	-	TRBJ1-5	-	CASSIQNQPQHF	TGTGCCAGCAGCATACAGAATCAGCCCCAGCATTTT